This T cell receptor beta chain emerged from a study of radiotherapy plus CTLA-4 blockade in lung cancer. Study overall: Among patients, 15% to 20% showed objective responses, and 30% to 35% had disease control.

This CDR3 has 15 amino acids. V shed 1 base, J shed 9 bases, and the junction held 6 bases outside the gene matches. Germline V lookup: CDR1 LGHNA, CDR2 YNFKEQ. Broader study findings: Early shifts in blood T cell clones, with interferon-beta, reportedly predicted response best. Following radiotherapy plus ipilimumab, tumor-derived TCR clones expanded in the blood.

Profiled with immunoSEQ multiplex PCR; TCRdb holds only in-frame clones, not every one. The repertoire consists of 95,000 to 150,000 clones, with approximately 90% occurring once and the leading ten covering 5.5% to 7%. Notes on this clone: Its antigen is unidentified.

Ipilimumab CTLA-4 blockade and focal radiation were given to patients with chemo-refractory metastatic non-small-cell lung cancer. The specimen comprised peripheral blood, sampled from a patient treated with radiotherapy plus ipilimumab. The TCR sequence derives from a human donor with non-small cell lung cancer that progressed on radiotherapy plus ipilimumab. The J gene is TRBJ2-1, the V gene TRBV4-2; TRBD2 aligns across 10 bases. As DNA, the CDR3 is TGTGCCAGCAGCCAAGGCCTAGCGGGAGTGCTTGAGCAGTTCTTC. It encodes CASSQGLAGVLEQFF.